Described below is a single TCR beta chain sequence and its context. Generated by immunoSEQ multiplex PCR, the TCRdb table keeps only in-frame clones and is missing some. The top ten hold approximately 1.5% of the sample, which has some 1 million clones, approximately 70% seen once. The entry originates in a study of shared clonotypes between healthy human individuals. The CDR3 contains 15 residues. V was trimmed by 1 base and J by 5 bases, leaving 13 bases between them. Germline V CDR1 and CDR2: SGHTA, FQGNSA. This rearrangement joins TRBV7-2 to TRBJ2-3, with a weak D call TRBD1 (5 bases). What was sequenced was memory CD4+ T cells sorted from blood. Subset of the sample: CD45RA-negative fraction. The source of this sequence is a man younger than 35 in good health. This CDR3 is CASSLGGQGKDTQYF. The CDR3 nucleotides are TGTGCCAGCAGCTTAGGTGGGCAGGGTAAAGATACGCAGTATTTT.